These 32 T cell receptor beta chains share one sample of origin, sequenced in a study of graft-versus-host responses after intestinal transplantation. This table comes from immunoSEQ multiplex PCR, and its TCRdb copy is limited to in-frame clones, with some not included. The sample shows some 11,000 clones, around 88% of them seen only once. The input for sequencing was PBMCs, taken about 130 days after transplant. The receptors here all came from a human patient who received an intestinal transplant, so some T cells may come from the graft donor.

This chain links TRBV25-1 with TRBJ1-5, with a possible D match to TRBD1 (6 bases). CDR1 is MGHDK and CDR2 is SYGVNS in the germline V gene. Trimming pared 5 bases from V and 0 bases from J, leaving 8 bases between. The CDR3 contains 14 residues. Here the CDR3 DNA reads TGTGCCAGCAGTCCGACAGGTAGCAATCAGCCCCAGCATTTT. Translated, it gives CASSPTGSNQPQHF.

The chain joins TRBV14 to TRBJ2-1; tentatively, D is TRBD1 or TRBD2 (5 bases each). This CDR3 comprises 20 residues. The germline V and J ends were trimmed by 0 bases and 1 base, with 22 bases remaining between them. The V gene's germline CDR1 is SGHDN and CDR2 FVKESK. CDR3 nucleotides: TGTGCCAGCAGCCAAGAAATGGCGAACCGGGACGCACGATCCTACAATGAGCAGTTCTTC. Residues: CASSQEMANRDARSYNEQFF.

V is TRBV19 and J is TRBJ2-7, with D possibly called TRBD1 or TRBD2 (5 bases each). Germline CDR1 LNHDA, CDR2 SQIVND (reference sequence). V shed 4 bases and J shed 7 bases, with 14 bases lying between them. The CDR3 totals 13 residues. The CDR3 DNA reads as TGTGCCAGTAGTAACTCTCAGGGCGGGGAGCAGTACTTC. This sequence encodes CASSNSQGGEQYF. The full variable domain, rest sourced from reference TRBV19 and TRBJ2-7, is DGGITQSPKYLFRKEGQNVTLSCEQNLNHDAMYWYRQDPGQGLRLIYYSQIVNDFQKGDIAEGYSVSREKKESFPLTVTSAQKNPTAFYLCASSNSQGGEQYFGPGTRLTVT.

The chain links TRBV27 to TRBJ2-5; tentative D call: TRBD2 (6 bases). Trimming cost V 4 bases and J 7 bases, with 7 bases left between them. Germline CDR1 MNHEY, CDR2 SMNVEV (reference sequence). The CDR3 sequence is 11 residues long. CDR3 sequence: CASSSGGTQYF. Here the CDR3 DNA reads TGTGCCAGCAGTTCCGGGGGGACCCAGTACTTC.

The CDR3 nucleotides are TGTGCCAGCAGTTTATGGGGTGATTACGAGCAGTACTTC. As protein: CASSLWGDYEQYF. The gene calls are TRBV27 and TRBJ2-7; D not resolved. The ends were cut back, 1 base at V and 4 bases at J, with 8 bases in the middle. CDR1 and CDR2 (germline): MNHEY, SMNVEV (reference sequence). The CDR3 extends over 13 amino acids.

This clone came up once. J is TRBJ1-2 and V is TRBV11-3; 8 bases agree with TRBD1. Germline CDR1 is SGHNT and CDR2 is YENEEA. The CDR3 extends over 15 amino acids. V shed 5 bases and J 7 bases; nucleotides not matched to a gene: 12. The CDR3 DNA reads as TGTGCCAGCAGCCAGGACAGGGCGGGGAATAGTGGCTACACCTTC. It encodes CASSQDRAGNSGYTF.

The chain is built from TRBV6-1 and TRBJ2-3; 7 nucleotides line up with TRBD2. The junction had 6 bases not matched to a gene; V was cut back by 6 bases and J by 6 bases. The CDR3 extends over 13 amino acids. From germline, CDR1 is MNHNS and CDR2 SASEGT. The CDR3 protein is CASRAGRQDTQYF. The DNA for the CDR3 is TGTGCCAGCAGAGCGGGACGACAGGATACGCAGTATTTT.

The rearrangement uses TRBV19 and TRBJ1-4; D ambiguous. The CDR3 is 16 amino acids. Trimming took 5 bases from V and 0 from J, leaving 13 bases between them. The germline V gene has CDR1 LNHDA and CDR2 SQIVND (reference sequence). The CDR3 region is CASSAQLYATNEKLFF. CDR3 coding DNA: TGTGCCAGTAGTGCCCAACTATATGCAACTAATGAAAAACTGTTTTTT.

V is TRBV27 and J is TRBJ1-1; D remains unclear. This CDR3 has 15 residues. Trimming took 6 bases from V and 2 from J, leaving 16 bases between them. Germline CDR1 MNHEY, CDR2 SMNVEV (reference sequence). CDR3 coding DNA: TGTGCCAGCAGCGAGAGTTGGATGCCCAACACTGAAGCTTTCTTT. Encoded protein: CASSESWMPNTEAFF.

The count of this clone is one. The rearrangement joins TRBV19 to TRBJ2-3; TRBD2 matches 11 bases. The ends lost 6 bases at V and 2 bases at J; junction bases unmatched: 7. Germline V CDR1 and CDR2: LNHDA, SQIVND (reference sequence). The CDR3 sequence is 16 residues long. The DNA of the CDR3 is TGTGCCAGTAGGCTAGCGGGAGGCCTTCTCACAGATACGCAGTATTTT. Protein: CASRLAGGLLTDTQYF. The full variable domain, in which reference TRBV19 and TRBJ2-3 provide the parts outside the CDR3, is DGGITQSPKYLFRKEGQNVTLSCEQNLNHDAMYWYRQDPGQGLRLIYYSQIVNDFQKGDIAEGYSVSREKKESFPLTVTSAQKNPTAFYLCASRLAGGLLTDTQYFGPGTRLTVL.

This chain connects TRBV19 to TRBJ1-3; D not resolved. The V end lost 7 bases, the J end lost 0 bases, and 7 bases lay between the germline ends. The CDR3 covers 13 residues. Germline CDR1 LNHDA, CDR2 SQIVND (reference sequence). The CDR3 nucleotides read TGTGCCAGTACCCGCGGCTCTGGAAACACCATATATTTT. It translates to CASTRGSGNTIYF.

This clone came up a few times. This chain joins TRBV10-3 and TRBJ2-7; 7 bases match TRBD2. Germline assignment: CDR1 ENHRY and CDR2 SYGVKD. The length of the CDR3 is 13 residues. V was clipped by 3 bases and J by 6 bases; unmatched bases: 5. CDR3 nucleotide sequence: TGTGCCATCAGTGATCCCCCGGGGGGCGAGCAGTACTTC. Translation: CAISDPPGGEQYF.

This chain uses TRBV30 with TRBJ2-5; unclear D gene. Trimming stripped 0 bases from V and 7 bases from J, with 9 bases between. The CDR3 loop spans 12 amino acids. Germline V gives CDR1 GTSNPN, CDR2 SVGIG (reference sequence). The CDR3 protein is CAWSVTRATQYF. The CDR3 DNA is TGTGCCTGGAGTGTAACCCGGGCGACCCAGTACTTC. Full variable domain (remainder filled in from reference TRBV30 and TRBJ2-5): SQTIHQWPATLVQPVGSPLSLECTVEGTSNPNLYWYRQAAGRGLQLLFYSVGIGQISSEVPQNLSASRPQDRQFILSSKKLLLSDSGFYLCAWSVTRATQYFGPGTRLLVL.

The chain employs TRBV5-1 and TRBJ1-2; TRBD1 matches at 9 bases. Trimming removed 4 bases from V and 3 bases from J; junction bases left unmatched: 4. CDR3 length: 14 residues. In germline, CDR1 is SGHRS, CDR2 YFSETQ. Here the CDR3 reads CASSLRQGDYGYTF. CDR3 nucleotide sequence: TGCGCCAGCAGCCTTCGACAGGGGGACTATGGCTACACCTTC.

CDR3 in amino acids: CASSFVSASGSPRGNEQFF. As DNA, the CDR3 is TGTGCCAGCAGCTTCGTGTCGGCTAGCGGGAGTCCCCGGGGCAATGAGCAGTTCTTC. The V and J genes are TRBV11-2 and TRBJ2-1; 10 bases line up with TRBD2. V shed 3 bases, J shed 6 bases, and the junction held 17 bases outside the gene matches. This CDR3 region has 19 residues. Germline CDR1 is SGHAT and CDR2 is FQNNGV. Using reference TRBV11-2 and TRBJ2-1 for the parts outside the CDR3, the full variable domain is EAGVAQSPRYKIIEKRQSVAFWCNPISGHATLYWYQQILGQGPKLLIQFQNNGVVDDSQLPKDRFSAERLKGVDSTLKIQPAKLEDSAVYLCASSFVSASGSPRGNEQFFGPGTRLTVL.

This chain uses TRBV10-2 with TRBJ1-1; 7 bases fit TRBD1. This CDR3 contains 12 residues. The germline V gene has CDR1 WSHSY and CDR2 SAAADI. V lost 8 bases and J lost 5; bases outside the gene matches: 5. The DNA of the CDR3 is TGCGCCAGCGGCGACAGGGTTACTGAAGCTTTCTTT. Amino acids: CASGDRVTEAFF.

V is TRBV6-4 and J is TRBJ2-3, with 7 positions matching TRBD2. This CDR3 is built from 16 residues. Germline CDR1 reads MRHNA; CDR2 reads SNTAGT. J lost 1 base, V lost 3 bases, and 7 bases had no gene match. CDR3 protein: CASSERGTSGTDTQYF. The CDR3 DNA sequence: TGTGCCAGCAGTGAGAGAGGAACTAGCGGCACAGATACGCAGTATTTT.

This chain uses TRBV5-4 with TRBJ1-4, with D possibly matching TRBD1 (6 bases). CDR3 length: 15 residues. V was shortened by 9 bases and J by 8 bases, with 23 bases between the two germline ends. From germline, CDR1 is SGHNT and CDR2 YYREEE (reference sequence). The CDR3 sequence is CATSQLSGVGEKLFF. The CDR3 DNA reads TGTGCCACATCCCAGTTATCAGGGGTGGGAGAAAAACTGTTTTTT.

J is TRBJ1-1 and V is TRBV27, with TRBD1 as a possible D gene (6 bases). V lost 6 bases, J lost 4 bases, and 12 bases lay in between. Germline V gene data show CDR1 as MNHEY and CDR2 as SMNVEV (reference sequence). The CDR3 is 13 amino acids. The CDR3 reads CASRLRQATEAFF. The CDR3 nucleotides are TGTGCCAGCAGACTAAGACAGGCCACTGAAGCTTTCTTT.

J is TRBJ1-3 and V is TRBV7-8; no firm D call. Germline V gives CDR1 SGHVS, CDR2 FQNEAQ. This CDR3 region has 12 residues. V was trimmed by 1 base and J by 3 bases, leaving 1 base between them. The CDR3 sequence: CASSLVGNTIYF. The CDR3 region has the DNA TGTGCCAGCAGCTTAGTTGGAAACACCATATATTTT.

The CDR3 nucleotides are TGTGCCAGCATGGAGGTAGCGGGTAGTTACGAGCAGTACTTC. It encodes CASMEVAGSYEQYF. The rearrangement uses TRBV2 and TRBJ2-7; 7 bases line up with TRBD2. J was trimmed by 4 bases and V by 7 bases; bases with no gene match: 10. Germline CDR1 and CDR2: SNHLY and FYNNEI. There are 14 residues in the CDR3.

The chain joins TRBV15 to TRBJ1-5; D remains unclear. The CDR3 totals 15 residues. The V gene's germline CDR1 is LNHNV and CDR2 YYDKDF (reference sequence). V was trimmed by 0 bases and J by 0 bases, leaving 6 bases between them. The CDR3 DNA is TGTGCCACCAGCAGAGATCCCGGTAGCAATCAGCCCCAGCATTTT. This codes for CATSRDPGSNQPQHF. The full variable domain, its missing parts supplied by reference TRBV15 and TRBJ1-5, is DAMVIQNPRYQVTQFGKPVTLSCSQTLNHNVMYWYQQKSSQAPKLLFHYYDKDFNNEADTPDNFQSRRPNTSFCFLDIRSPGLGDTAMYLCATSRDPGSNQPQHFGDGTRLSIL.

The J gene is TRBJ1-1, the V gene TRBV2, with a weak D call TRBD1 (6 bases). Germline CDR1 is SNHLY and CDR2 is FYNNEI. This CDR3 spans 13 amino acids. The V end lost 6 bases, the J end lost 5 bases, and 13 bases lay between the germline ends. The CDR3 DNA reads TGTGCCAGCAGATTCTACAGGGAAACTGAAGCTTTCTTT. Translating it yields CASRFYRETEAFF.

The chain has TRBV4-1 and TRBJ1-3, with D tentatively TRBD1 (6 bases). Trimming shortened V by 1 base and J by 2 bases, and 9 bases separated the two germline ends. The CDR3 covers 15 residues. Germline V gene sequence: CDR1 MGHRA, CDR2 YSYEKL. This CDR3 reads CASSQGRGPGNTIYF. The CDR3 nucleotides are TGCGCCAGCAGCCAAGGCAGGGGACCTGGAAACACCATATATTTT.

This clone was picked up a small number of times. The J gene is TRBJ2-5, the V gene TRBV7-9, with D possibly matching TRBD2 (6 bases). Germline assignment: CDR1 SEHNR and CDR2 FQNEAQ (reference sequence). The CDR3 sequence is 15 residues long. Trimming stripped 2 bases from V and 5 bases from J, with 15 bases between. CDR3 sequence: CASSLSGAGRETQYF. DNA of the CDR3: TGTGCCAGCAGCTTATCGGGCGCGGGGCGGGAGACCCAGTACTTC.

V and J are TRBV6-4 and TRBJ2-3; 8 bases match TRBD2. CDR1 is MRHNA and CDR2 is SNTAGT in the germline V gene. The CDR3 consists of 14 residues. J lost 2 bases, V lost 4 bases, and 2 bases had no gene match. CDR3 nucleotides: TGTGCCAGCAGTGCGACTAGCGACACAGATACGCAGTATTTT. As protein: CASSATSDTDTQYF.

The rearrangement links TRBV27 to TRBJ2-7; 7 bases agree with TRBD1. The germline gives CDR1 MNHEY, CDR2 SMNVEV (reference sequence). J lost 3 bases, V lost 4 bases, and 9 bases had no gene match. This CDR3 spans 15 amino acids. The CDR3 sequence is CASSSLGTDGYEQYF. The CDR3 DNA reads TGTGCCAGCAGTTCCCTCGGGACAGACGGCTACGAGCAGTACTTC.

With respect to this clone: The sample carries other DNA sequences with the same CDR3. This chain uses TRBV29-1 with TRBJ1-1; TRBD1 aligns across 8 bases. Per germline, CDR1 SQVTM and CDR2 ANQGSEA. With 7 bases clipped from V and 2 bases from J, the junction kept 6 bases outside the gene matches. The CDR3 sequence is 13 residues long. CDR3 in amino acids: CSAGTGHNTEAFF. The CDR3 nucleotides are TGCAGCGCCGGGACAGGACATAACACTGAAGCTTTCTTT.

The rearrangement uses TRBV6-5 and TRBJ2-3; 13 bases are shared with TRBD2. V lost 4 bases, J lost 8 bases, and 9 bases stayed unmatched. The CDR3 has 16 residues. Germline-derived CDR1 and CDR2 are MNHEY and SVGAGI. In DNA form, the CDR3 reads TGTGCCAGCAGTTCCGGACTAGCGGGAGCTTCAATTACGCAGTATTTT. It encodes CASSSGLAGASITQYF.

The J gene is TRBJ2-1, the V gene TRBV15, with a tentative D call TRBD1 (7 bases). CDR1 is LNHNV and CDR2 is YYDKDF in the germline V gene (reference sequence). The CDR3 totals 15 residues. Trimming took off 3 bases at V and 6 bases at J, with 15 bases between the two ends. The chain's CDR3 is CATSSRDQGGNEQFF. CDR3 nucleotides: TGTGCCACCAGCAGTCGTGACCAGGGGGGCAATGAGCAGTTCTTC. Full variable domain (rest looked up from reference TRBV15 and TRBJ2-1): DAMVIQNPRYQVTQFGKPVTLSCSQTLNHNVMYWYQQKSSQAPKLLFHYYDKDFNNEADTPDNFQSRRPNTSFCFLDIRSPGLGDTAMYLCATSSRDQGGNEQFFGPGTRLTVL.

This chain connects TRBV6-6 to TRBJ2-7; the D is unclear. The CDR3 loop spans 9 amino acids. Germline values: CDR1 MNHNY, CDR2 SVGAGI (reference sequence). The V end was cut by 10 bases, the J end by 3 bases, with 4 bases between. The CDR3 is CATGYEQYF. CDR3 bases: TGTGCCACCGGCTACGAGCAGTACTTC.

This clone was seen more than once but under ten times. This chain joins TRBV9 and TRBJ2-7, with a possible D match to TRBD2 (5 bases). CDR3 size: 12 residues. Between the trimmed V and J ends, which lost 3 bases and 3 bases, there was a span of 7 bases. Germline loops: CDR1 SGDLS, CDR2 YYNGEE. Written as DNA, the CDR3 is TGTGCCAGCAGCGAGAGCGGCTACGAGCAGTACTTC. Protein sequence: CASSESGYEQYF. Based on the CDR3 plus reference TRBV9 and TRBJ2-7, the full variable domain is DSGVTQTPKHLITATGQRVTLRCSPRSGDLSVYWYQQSLDQGLQFLIQYYNGEERAKGNILERFSAQQFPDLHSELNLSSLELGDSALYFCASSESGYEQYFGPGTRLTVT.